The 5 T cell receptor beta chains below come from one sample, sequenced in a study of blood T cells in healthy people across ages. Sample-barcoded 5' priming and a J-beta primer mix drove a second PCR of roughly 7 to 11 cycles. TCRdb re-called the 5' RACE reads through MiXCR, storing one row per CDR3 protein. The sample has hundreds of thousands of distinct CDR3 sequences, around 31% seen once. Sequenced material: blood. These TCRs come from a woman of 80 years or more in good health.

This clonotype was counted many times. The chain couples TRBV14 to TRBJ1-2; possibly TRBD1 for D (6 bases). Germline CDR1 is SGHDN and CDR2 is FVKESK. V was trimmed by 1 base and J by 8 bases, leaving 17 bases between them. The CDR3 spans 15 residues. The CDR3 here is CASSQVQGWLYGYTF. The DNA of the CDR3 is TGTGCCAGCAGCCAAGTCCAGGGGTGGTTGTACGGCTACACCTTC. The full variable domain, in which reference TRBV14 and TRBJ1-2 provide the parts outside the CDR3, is EAGVTQFPSHSVIEKGQTVTLRCDPISGHDNLYWYRRVMGKEIKFLLHFVKESKQDESGMPNNRFLAERTGGTYSTLKVQPAELEDSGVYFCASSQVQGWLYGYTFGSGTRLTVV.

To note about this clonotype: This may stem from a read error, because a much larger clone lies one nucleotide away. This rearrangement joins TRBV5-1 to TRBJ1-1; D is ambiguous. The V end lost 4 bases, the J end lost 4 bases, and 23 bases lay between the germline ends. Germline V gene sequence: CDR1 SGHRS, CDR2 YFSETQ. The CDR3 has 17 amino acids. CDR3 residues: CASSPHNAGPGSTEAFF. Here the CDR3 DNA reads TGCGCCAGCAGCCCACATAATGCTGGGCCGGGGAGCACTGAAGCTTTCTTT.

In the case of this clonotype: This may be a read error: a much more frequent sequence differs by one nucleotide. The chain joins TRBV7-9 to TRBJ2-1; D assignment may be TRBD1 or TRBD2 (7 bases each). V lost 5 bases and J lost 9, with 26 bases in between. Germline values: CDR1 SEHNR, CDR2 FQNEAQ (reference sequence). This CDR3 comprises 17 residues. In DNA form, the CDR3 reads TGTGCCAGCAGCCTTTTGTTACTAGCGAGGGGGCTTGTTGAGCAGTTCTTC. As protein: CASSLLLLARGLVEQFF.

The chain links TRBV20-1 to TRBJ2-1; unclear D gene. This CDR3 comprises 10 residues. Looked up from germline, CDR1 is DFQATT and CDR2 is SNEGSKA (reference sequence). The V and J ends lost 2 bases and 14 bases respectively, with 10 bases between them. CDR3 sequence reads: CSARLLFEFF. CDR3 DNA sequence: TGCAGTGCTAGATTACTATTCGAGTTCTTC.

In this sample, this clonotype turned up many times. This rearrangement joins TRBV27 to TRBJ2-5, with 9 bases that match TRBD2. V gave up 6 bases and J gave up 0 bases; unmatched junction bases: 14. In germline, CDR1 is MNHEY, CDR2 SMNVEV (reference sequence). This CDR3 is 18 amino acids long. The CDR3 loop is CASSRTGRLAGYQETQYF. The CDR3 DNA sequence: TGTGCCAGCAGCCGCACGGGGAGGCTAGCGGGGTACCAAGAGACCCAGTACTTC.